One sample yielded the 25 T cell receptor beta chains listed below, sequenced in a study of cytomegalovirus exposure and HLA in healthy donors. 13 Jbeta primers and 60 Vbeta primers were used for the PCR. The method was immunoSEQ multiplex PCR; TCRdb's version includes in-frame clones alone and lacks a portion of them. The sample lists approximately 250,000 clones, about 88% seen once, with 0.2% to 0.3% in the top ten. Sequencing was carried out using PBMCs. These receptors were collected from a girl aged 2 to 10 in good health and CMV-seronegative.

This clone was seen a single time. The chain links TRBV10-2 to TRBJ1-5; D is unresolved. The CDR3 has 15 amino acids. Germline CDR1 WSHSY, CDR2 SAAADI. V was shortened by 2 bases and J by 6 bases, with 14 bases between the two germline ends. The CDR3 bases are TGCGCCAGCAGTGAGCAAGGAAGCGCCAGTCAGCCCCAGCATTTT. Its protein product is CASSEQGSASQPQHF.

This clone was observed a single time. The rearrangement uses TRBV7-3 and TRBJ2-3; 15 positions match TRBD2. Unmatched junction bases numbered 1, after V lost 2 bases and J lost 1 base. CDR1 is SGHTA and CDR2 is FQGTGA in the germline V gene. This CDR3 comprises 17 residues. CDR3 nucleotide sequence: TGTGCCAGCAGCTTAGGACTAGCGGGGGGGCGCACAGATACGCAGTATTTT. Residues: CASSLGLAGGRTDTQYF.

The rearrangement joins TRBV5-5 to TRBJ1-4, with 7 bases fitting TRBD1. Germline V gene lookup returns CDR1 SGHKS and CDR2 YYEKEE (reference sequence). The CDR3 has 12 amino acids. V lost 4 bases, J lost 8 bases, and 2 bases stayed unmatched. CDR3 DNA: TGTGCCAGCAGCATACAGGGGGAAAAACTGTTTTTT. Translated, it gives CASSIQGEKLFF.

This chain links TRBV7-2 with TRBJ2-1; 13 nucleotides agree with TRBD2. Germline assignment: CDR1 SGHTA and CDR2 FQGNSA. The ends lost 4 bases at V and 10 bases at J; junction bases unmatched: 7. The CDR3 runs 15 residues. DNA for the CDR3: TGTGCCAGCAGCTCCGGACTAGCGGGGGTGGAAGAGCAGTTCTTC. Amino acid sequence: CASSSGLAGVEEQFF.

V and J are TRBV30 and TRBJ2-5, with TRBD1 identical over 9 bases. The CDR3 extends over 14 amino acids. V shed 5 bases and J 5 bases; nucleotides not matched to a gene: 9. Germline assignment: CDR1 GTSNPN and CDR2 SVGIG (reference sequence). The CDR3 nucleotides read TGTGCCTGGGGGCACAGGGGGCGAACGGAGACCCAGTACTTC. Its protein product is CAWGHRGRTETQYF.

J is TRBJ1-2 and V is TRBV5-1; no definite D call. Germline V gene data show CDR1 as SGHRS and CDR2 as YFSETQ. The CDR3 loop spans 13 amino acids. Trimming removed 0 bases at V and 4 bases at J, with 7 bases between. CDR3 sequence: CASSLESFYGYTF. CDR3 nucleotides: TGCGCCAGCAGCTTGGAGAGCTTCTATGGCTACACCTTC.

V gene TRBV6-6 combines with J gene TRBJ2-7; TRBD1 matches 7 bases. The germline V gene encodes CDR1 MNHNY and CDR2 SVGAGI (reference sequence). After removal of 9 bases from V and 1 base from J, the junction contained 9 bases not matched to a gene. The CDR3 spans 14 residues. This CDR3 reads CASWPGTDSYEQYF. DNA for the CDR3: TGTGCCAGTTGGCCTGGGACAGATTCCTACGAGCAGTACTTC.

J is TRBJ2-5 and V is TRBV11-2; D gene ambiguous. V was pared by 7 bases and J by 3 bases, with 12 bases between. Germline V gene sequence: CDR1 SGHAT, CDR2 FQNNGV. CDR3 length: 13 amino acids. The CDR3 nucleotides are TGTGCCAGCAACCACAGAACGGAAGAGACCCAGTACTTC. This translates into CASNHRTEETQYF.

The chain has TRBV11-2 and TRBJ2-2; 11 positions agree with TRBD2. Trimming took 3 bases from V and 5 from J; bases not matched to a gene: 5. The CDR3 totals 16 residues. Germline values: CDR1 SGHAT, CDR2 FQNNGV. The CDR3 here is CASSLTSGIGTGELFF. CDR3 nucleotide sequence: TGTGCCAGCAGCTTGACTAGCGGGATTGGGACCGGGGAGCTGTTTTTT.

V usage is TRBV6-5 and J usage is TRBJ2-3; 9 bases are shared with TRBD1. The CDR3 length is 15 residues. Trimming took 6 bases from V and 4 from J; bases not matched to a gene: 8. Germline V gene lookup returns CDR1 MNHEY and CDR2 SVGAGI. This CDR3 reads CASSAGTGLSDTQYF. Here the CDR3 DNA reads TGTGCCAGCAGCGCCGGGACAGGGCTATCAGATACGCAGTATTTT.

CDR3: CASSLASGTGEQFF. In DNA form, the CDR3 reads TGTGCCAGCAGCTTAGCCTCAGGTACAGGTGAGCAGTTCTTC. The chain uses TRBV7-9 and TRBJ2-1; TRBD1 might be the D (5 bases). V lost 0 bases and J lost 9, with 12 bases in between. The CDR3 has 14 residues. CDR1 is SEHNR, CDR2 FQNEAQ, per germline (reference sequence).

The CDR3 spells CASSIGSGGLAKTRNIQYF. CDR3 coding DNA: TGTGCCAGTAGTATCGGAAGCGGCGGACTAGCGAAGACCCGAAACATTCAGTACTTC. The rearrangement joins TRBV19 to TRBJ2-4; 9 bases are shared with TRBD2. The V gene end was trimmed by 3 bases and the J gene end by 6 bases; junction bases not matched to a gene: 18. This CDR3 has 19 residues. Germline V lookup: CDR1 LNHDA, CDR2 SQIVND (reference sequence).

This rearrangement joins TRBV7-3 to TRBJ2-1; 7 nucleotides line up with TRBD2. The ends lost 0 bases at V and 8 bases at J; junction bases unmatched: 10. Looked up from germline, CDR1 is SGHTA and CDR2 is FQGTGA. The CDR3 is 16 amino acids. In nucleotides, the CDR3 is TGTGCCAGCAGCTTAACGCCTAGCGGACTCGGCGATGAGCAGTTCTTC. It encodes CASSLTPSGLGDEQFF.

The V and J genes are TRBV7-9 and TRBJ2-5, with D tentatively TRBD2 (6 bases). The CDR3 has 15 residues. Looked up from germline, CDR1 is SEHNR and CDR2 is FQNEAQ (reference sequence). Trimming left V 5 bases short and J 5 bases short, with 18 bases between. CDR3 in DNA: TGTGCCAGCAGCCCACCCCTGACTAGTATGGAGACCCAGTACTTC. Protein product: CASSPPLTSMETQYF.

V and J are TRBV5-1 and TRBJ2-7, with D tentatively TRBD1 (5 bases). The CDR3 covers 16 residues. Germline V lookup: CDR1 SGHRS, CDR2 YFSETQ. V lost 1 base, J lost 4 bases, and 18 bases lay in between. This CDR3 is CASSLRGGRPVYEQYF. In DNA, the CDR3 is TGCGCCAGCAGCTTGAGGGGTGGAAGACCCGTATACGAGCAGTACTTC. The full variable domain, its missing parts supplied by reference TRBV5-1 and TRBJ2-7, is KAGVTQTPRYLIKTRGQQVTLSCSPISGHRSVSWYQQTPGQGLQFLFEYFSETQRNKGNFPGRFSGRQFSNSRSEMNVSTLELGDSALYLCASSLRGGRPVYEQYFGPGTRLTVT.

The chain joins TRBV7-9 to TRBJ1-1; 8 positions match TRBD1. The CDR3 totals 14 residues. Trimming removed 5 bases from V and 10 bases from J; junction bases left unmatched: 12. In germline, CDR1 is SEHNR, CDR2 FQNEAQ (reference sequence). In nucleotides, the CDR3 is TGTGCCAGCAGCCCGAACCAGGGGGCTGGTGTAGCTTTCTTT. Its translation: CASSPNQGAGVAFF. The full variable domain, with the rest looked up from reference TRBV7-9 and TRBJ1-1, is DTGVSQNPRHKITKRGQNVTFRCDPISEHNRLYWYRQTLGQGPEFLTYFQNEAQLEKSRLLSDRFSAERPKGSFSTLEIQRTEQGDSAMYLCASSPNQGAGVAFFGQGTRLTVV.

V is TRBV18 and J is TRBJ1-3; possible D gene TRBD1, 6 bases. The V end was cut by 2 bases, the J end by 0 bases, with 11 bases between. Germline CDR1 is KGHSH and CDR2 is LQKENI. The CDR3 covers 16 residues. CDR3 DNA sequence: TGTGCCAGCTCACCAAGGGGGGGCGTCTCTGGAAACACCATATATTTT. Amino acid sequence: CASSPRGGVSGNTIYF.

This rearrangement joins TRBV7-3 to TRBJ2-5, with D maybe TRBD2 (6 bases). The V gene's germline CDR1 is SGHTA and CDR2 FQGTGA. Trimming cost V 1 base and J 3 bases, with 21 bases left between them. This CDR3 region has 18 residues. CDR3 bases: TGTGCCAGCAGCTTAAACCCCCAGTGCGGGGAGGCGAAAGAGACCCAGTACTTC. Its protein product is CASSLNPQCGEAKETQYF.

The V gene is TRBV30, the J gene TRBJ1-3, with TRBD1 matching 9 bases. This CDR3 has 15 residues. Germline lookup yields CDR1 GTSNPN and CDR2 SVGIG (reference sequence). With 4 bases clipped from V and 4 bases from J, the junction kept 8 bases outside the gene matches. CDR3 amino acids: CAWTRDRVRGNTIYF. The CDR3 DNA follows: TGTGCCTGGACCCGGGACAGGGTTAGGGGAAACACCATATATTTT.

The genes are TRBV27 and TRBJ2-7, with 9 positions matching TRBD1. The J segment lost 1 base and the V segment lost 7 bases, leaving 8 bases of the junction unmatched. CDR1 MNHEY and CDR2 SMNVEV come from the germline V gene (reference sequence). The length of the CDR3 is 15 residues. CDR3 residues: CASTGSGTGSYEQYF. The DNA of the CDR3 is TGTGCCAGCACCGGATCCGGGACAGGGTCCTACGAGCAGTACTTC.

The chain couples TRBV11-2 to TRBJ2-7, with a possible D match to TRBD1 (6 bases). V was pared by 3 bases and J by 4 bases, with 13 bases between. The CDR3 loop spans 14 amino acids. CDR1 and CDR2 (germline): SGHAT, FQNNGV. Written as DNA, the CDR3 is TGTGCCAGCAGCTTCGGCAGGGGCTCATACGAGCAGTACTTC. It specifies CASSFGRGSYEQYF.

The chain joins TRBV6-5 to TRBJ2-2; D may be TRBD1 (6 bases). Trimming stripped 4 bases from V and 7 bases from J, with 16 bases between. The CDR3 has 15 residues. Per the germline V gene, CDR1 is MNHEY and CDR2 is SVGAGI. CDR3 residues: CASSSPGALDGELFF. The CDR3 bases are TGTGCCAGCAGTTCTCCAGGGGCCCTGGACGGGGAGCTGTTTTTT.

The chain carries TRBV6-1 and TRBJ1-5, with 9 bases fitting TRBD1. The CDR3 length is 15 residues. With V trimmed by 6 bases and J by 5 bases, 8 bases remained unmatched. Germline V gene sequence: CDR1 MNHNS, CDR2 SASEGT. The CDR3 is CASRKQGAVDQPQHF. DNA of the CDR3: TGTGCCAGCAGGAAACAGGGGGCAGTCGATCAGCCCCAGCATTTT.

The V call is TRBV7-2, the J call TRBJ2-3; 13 bases fit TRBD2. Germline V gives CDR1 SGHTA, CDR2 FQGNSA. CDR3 length: 16 amino acids. After removal of 5 bases from V and 6 bases from J, the junction contained 8 bases not matched to a gene. CDR3 sequence (DNA): TGTGCCAGCAGCCCTCGACTAGCGGGGGGCCTGGATACGCAGTATTTT. It yields the protein CASSPRLAGGLDTQYF.

For the CDR3, the DNA is TGCGCCAGCAGCATGGGACAGGGAAAACCCCTCCACTTT. This gives the protein CASSMGQGKPLHF. The V gene is TRBV5-1, the J gene TRBJ1-6, with 9 nucleotides matching TRBD1. J was trimmed by 12 bases and V by 4 bases; bases with no gene match: 5. The CDR3 totals 13 residues. Looked up from germline, CDR1 is SGHRS and CDR2 is YFSETQ.